Sequencing of this TCR beta chain was carried out in a study of blood T cell repertoires in COVID-19. About the study: There were acute and convalescent COVID-19 samples, and they came from the United States, Italy and Spain. Sample material is recorded as cDNA or gDNA derived from T cells, B-cell-depleted T cells, or PBMCs.

The CDR3 sequence is 15 residues long. V lost 5 bases and J 5 bases, leaving 16 bases between the germline ends. Germline V lookup: CDR1 MDHEN, CDR2 SYDVKM. Clones were read by immunoSEQ multiplex PCR, and TCRdb kept only the in-frame ones, dropping some. This sample has about 220,000 clones, with 65% to 85% found just once. The sequenced sample consisted of peripheral blood. The receptor was derived from a human donor in a cohort sampled during active COVID-19. The J gene is TRBJ2-1, the V gene TRBV28; TRBD1 might be the D (5 bases). The CDR3 loop reads CASSARLGAHNEQFF. The CDR3 DNA reads as TGTGCCAGCAGTGCCCGACTTGGGGCCCACAATGAGCAGTTCTTC.